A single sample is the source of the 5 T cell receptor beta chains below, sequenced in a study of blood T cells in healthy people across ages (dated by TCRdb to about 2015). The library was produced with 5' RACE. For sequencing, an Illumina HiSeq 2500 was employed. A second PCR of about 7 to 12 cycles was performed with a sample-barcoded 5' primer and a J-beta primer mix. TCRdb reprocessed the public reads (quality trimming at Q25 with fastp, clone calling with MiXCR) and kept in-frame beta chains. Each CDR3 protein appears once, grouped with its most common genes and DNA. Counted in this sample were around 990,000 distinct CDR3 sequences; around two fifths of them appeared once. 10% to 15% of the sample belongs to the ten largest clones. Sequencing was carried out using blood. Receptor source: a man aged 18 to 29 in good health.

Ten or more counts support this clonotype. Here the CDR3 reads CASSQDNRGDTNYGYTF. The CDR3 nucleotides read TGTGCCAGCAGCCAAGATAATCGGGGGGATACCAACTATGGCTACACCTTC. The genes are TRBV4-2 and TRBJ1-2, with D perhaps matching TRBD1 (5 bases). Germline V gene data show CDR1 as LGHNA and CDR2 as YNFKEQ. Trimming left V 0 bases short and J 2 bases short, with 16 bases between. The CDR3 extends over 17 amino acids.

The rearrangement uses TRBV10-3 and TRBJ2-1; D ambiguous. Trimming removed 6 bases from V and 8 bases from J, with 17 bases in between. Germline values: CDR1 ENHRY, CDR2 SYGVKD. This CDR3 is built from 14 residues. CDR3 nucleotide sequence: TGTGCCATCAGCCTCCGGGCCCCAGGCGATGAGCAGTTCTTC. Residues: CAISLRAPGDEQFF.

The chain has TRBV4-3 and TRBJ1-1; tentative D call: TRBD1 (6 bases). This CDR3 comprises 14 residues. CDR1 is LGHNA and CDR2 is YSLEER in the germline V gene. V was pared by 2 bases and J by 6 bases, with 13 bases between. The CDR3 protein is CASSQKRGGAEAFF. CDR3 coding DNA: TGCGCCAGCAGCCAAAAACGAGGGGGAGCTGAAGCTTTCTTT.

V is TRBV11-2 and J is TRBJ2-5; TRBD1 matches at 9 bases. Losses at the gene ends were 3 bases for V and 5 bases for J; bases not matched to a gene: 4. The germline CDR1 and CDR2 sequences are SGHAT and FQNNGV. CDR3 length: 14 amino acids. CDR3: CASSFRGTGETQYF. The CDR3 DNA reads TGTGCCAGCAGCTTTAGGGGGACAGGGGAGACCCAGTACTTC.

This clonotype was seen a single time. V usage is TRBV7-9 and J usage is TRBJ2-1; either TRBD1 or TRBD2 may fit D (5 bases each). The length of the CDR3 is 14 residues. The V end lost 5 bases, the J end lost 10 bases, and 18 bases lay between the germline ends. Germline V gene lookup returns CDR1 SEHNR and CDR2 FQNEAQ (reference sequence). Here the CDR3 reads CASSVAMTAVEQFF. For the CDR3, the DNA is TGTGCCAGCAGCGTGGCCATGACAGCGGTCGAGCAGTTCTTC.